This T cell receptor (beta chain) derives from a study of graft-versus-host responses after intestinal transplantation. Study-wide context: Anti-thymocyte globulin was used for induction in all recipients, who then took tacrolimus and steroids for 3 to 4 years.

Produced via immunoSEQ multiplex PCR; TCRdb's table is partial and in-frame only. The table lists about 3,900 clones, 85% of them singletons, with 4.8% in the top ten. Intraepithelial and lamina propria lymphocytes were freed from processed graft tissue. Study-level findings and limits: Peak GvH clone levels in circulation were associated with early post-transplant HvG declines.

In this sample, this clone turned up a few times. Its antigen is unidentified. This CDR3 has 14 residues. With 4 bases clipped from V and 8 bases from J, the junction kept 5 bases outside the gene matches. The germline gives CDR1 SEHNR, CDR2 FQNEAQ (reference sequence). This specimen was ileum tissue, taken roughly 680 days after intestinal transplant. The chain combines TRBV7-9 with TRBJ2-1, with 10 bases identical to TRBD1. The TCR comes from a human patient who received an intestinal transplant, so some T cells may come from the graft donor. CDR3: CASSSQTGGDEQFF. CDR3 bases: TGTGCCAGCAGCTCACAGACAGGGGGCGATGAGCAGTTCTTC. Complete variable domain (other parts from reference TRBV7-9 and TRBJ2-1): DTGVSQNPRHKITKRGQNVTFRCDPISEHNRLYWYRQTLGQGPEFLTYFQNEAQLEKSRLLSDRFSAERPKGSFSTLEIQRTEQGDSAMYLCASSSQTGGDEQFFGPGTRLTVL.